A selection of T cell receptor beta chains follows, all from one sample in a study of blood T cell repertoires in COVID-19. Measured with immunoSEQ multiplex PCR; TCRdb has only the in-frame clones, and not every one. The table records 150,000 to 200,000 clones, 75% to 90% of them present only once. The sequenced sample consisted of peripheral blood. Receptors originate from a woman aged 55-75 years with acute or convalescent COVID-19. The CDR3 runs from the conserved cysteine through the conserved F or W. The order of the fields is D gene, J gene, V gene, clone size, CDR3 protein, CDR3 DNA. The D gene is left open where the match is weak. Clone size is not always given. Where it is, it says once, few, many or a class for expanded clones.

.,TRBJ1-2,TRBV6-1,.,CASSEGAGFGYTF,TGTGCCAGCAGTGAAGGGGCAGGGTTTGGCTACACCTTC
.,TRBJ2-7,TRBV6-5,.,CASSYSSPGEQYF,TGTGCCAGCAGTTACTCGTCGCCCGGGGAGCAGTACTTC
TRBD1,TRBJ2-2,TRBV5-5,.,CASSFRQGGTGELFF,TGTGCCAGCAGCTTTCGACAGGGTGGCACCGGGGAGCTGTTTTTT
.,TRBJ2-5,TRBV18,.,CASSPTGDGTQYF,TGTGCCAGCTCACCGACAGGAGATGGGACCCAGTACTTC
TRBD1,TRBJ1-2,TRBV30,.,CACRTGGLGGYTF,TGTGCCTGCCGCACAGGGGGCTTAGGTGGCTACACCTTC
.,TRBJ1-5,TRBV6-6,.,CASTLVQGAYQPQHF,TGTGCCAGCACCCTGGTCCAAGGGGCTTATCAGCCCCAGCATTTT
TRBD1,TRBJ1-3,TRBV29-1,.,CSASGTGGLGNTIYF,TGCAGCGCCTCCGGGACAGGGGGCCTTGGAAACACCATATATTTT
.,TRBJ2-7,TRBV29-1,.,CSAVQGTYEQYF,TGCAGCGCCGTACAGGGAACCTACGAGCAGTACTTC
TRBD2,TRBJ2-3,TRBV7-2,few,CASSPQRGSDTQYF,TGTGCCAGCAGCCCCCAGCGGGGGTCAGATACGCAGTATTTT
.,TRBJ1-4,TRBV2,.,CASSPQTGVDEKLFF,TGTGCCAGCAGTCCTCAGACCGGAGTGGATGAAAAACTGTTTTTT
.,TRBJ2-5,TRBV11-2,.,CASSLGHLQETQYF,TGTGCCAGCAGTTTAGGACACCTCCAAGAGACCCAGTACTTC
.,TRBJ1-1,TRBV16,.,CASTPTRGGNTEAFF,TGTGCCAGCACCCCTACGAGAGGCGGAAACACTGAAGCTTTCTTT
TRBD1,TRBJ1-6,TRBV19,few,CASKTTGVGDNSPLHF,TGTGCCAGTAAAACCACAGGGGTAGGAGATAATTCACCCCTCCACTTT
TRBD1,TRBJ1-1,TRBV6-5,.,CASSKARGSNTEAFF,TGTGCCAGCAGTAAGGCCAGGGGGAGCAACACTGAAGCTTTCTTT
TRBD2,TRBJ2-2,TRBV5-1,.,CASSLGVWVAGANTGELFF,TGCGCCAGCAGCTTGGGGGTATGGGTTGCGGGAGCCAACACCGGGGAGCTGTTTTTT
TRBD1,TRBJ1-5,TRBV6-5,.,CASRGTGGSNQPQHF,TGTGCCAGCAGGGGGACAGGTGGGAGCAATCAGCCCCAGCATTTT
.,TRBJ1-4,TRBV10-3,.,CAISDPGGNEKLFF,TGTGCCATCAGTGATCCGGGGGGTAATGAAAAACTGTTTTTT
TRBD2,TRBJ2-3,TRBV2,few,CASSPSGIGSDTQYF,TGTGCCAGCAGTCCTAGCGGGATTGGCTCAGATACGCAGTATTTT
TRBD2,TRBJ2-3,TRBV29-1,few,CSAGTSGSSADTQYF,TGCAGCGCTGGGACTAGCGGGAGTTCGGCGGATACGCAGTATTTT
.,TRBJ1-1,TRBV6-5,few,CASLRLGGASVEAFF,TGTGCCAGCCTTAGGCTCGGGGGGGCGTCTGTTGAAGCTTTCTTT
.,TRBJ1-5,TRBV15,.,CATSRDAGDQPQHF,TGTGCCACCAGCAGAGATGCGGGGGATCAGCCCCAGCATTTT
.,TRBJ1-1,TRBV5-5,.,CASSLDALRGTEAFF,TGTGCCAGCAGCTTAGATGCCTTAAGGGGCACTGAAGCTTTCTTT
TRBD1,TRBJ1-1,TRBV2,.,CASSGTGLLGGAFF,TGTGCCAGCAGCGGGACAGGGCTCTTGGGGGGAGCTTTCTTT
.,TRBJ1-1,TRBV6-5,.,CASSMREATEAFF,TGTGCCAGCAGTATGAGGGAGGCCACTGAAGCTTTCTTT
.,TRBJ1-2,TRBV2,.,CASSPQGNYGYTF,TGTGCCAGCAGTCCCCAGGGGAACTATGGCTACACCTTC
.,TRBJ2-1,TRBV7-9,.,CASSPGGGRRYNEQFF,TGTGCCAGCAGCCCAGGAGGCGGAAGGAGGTACAATGAGCAGTTCTTC
TRBD2,TRBJ2-1,TRBV5-1,once,CASSLGTGLAGVNEQFF,TGCGCCAGCAGCTTAGGGACCGGGCTAGCGGGAGTCAATGAGCAGTTCTTC
.,TRBJ1-5,TRBV28,many,CASRTQDGFNQPQHF,TGTGCCAGCAGGACTCAAGACGGCTTTAATCAGCCCCAGCATTTT
.,TRBJ1-3,TRBV13,.,CASSLDTSIYF,TGTGCCAGCAGCTTAGACACCTCCATATATTTT
.,TRBJ2-5,TRBV18,.,CASSPKETQYF,TGTGCCAGCTCACCTAAAGAGACCCAGTACTTC
.,TRBJ1-1,TRBV30,.,CAWRGGTAEAFF,TGTGCCTGGAGGGGCGGGACTGCGGAAGCTTTCTTT
.,TRBJ1-1,TRBV3-1/TRBV3-2,.,CASSQRGGNMNTEAFF,TGTGCCAGCAGCCAAAGAGGGGGTAACATGAACACTGAAGCTTTCTTT
TRBD2,TRBJ2-5,TRBV9,.,CASSITTSSETQYF,TGTGCCAGCAGCATAACGACTAGCTCGGAGACCCAGTACTTC
TRBD2,TRBJ2-1,TRBV19,.,CASSRTPTSGSKNEQFF,TGTGCCAGTAGTAGAACGCCAACTAGCGGGAGTAAAAATGAGCAGTTCTTC
TRBD1,TRBJ1-2,TRBV15,.,CATSRPGTGIGGYTF,TGTGCCACCAGCAGACCCGGGACAGGGATAGGTGGCTACACCTTC
TRBD1,TRBJ1-5,TRBV19,.,CACRQGYQPQHF,TGTGCCTGCCGACAGGGATATCAGCCCCAGCATTTT
.,TRBJ2-7,TRBV6-6,once,CASSYSGRGTYEQYF,TGTGCCAGCAGTTACTCGGGCCGGGGAACCTACGAGCAGTACTTC
.,TRBJ1-2,TRBV18,.,CASSPKGPAGSGYTF,TGTGCCAGCTCACCAAAAGGGCCGGCGGGGAGTGGCTACACCTTC